This T cell receptor beta chain appears in the sequencing data of a study of Graves' ophthalmopathy and Graves' hyperthyroidism. Regarding the study as a whole: Both an approximately 69% sensitivity and an approximately 72% specificity characterized the model's predictions of ophthalmopathy progression.

This clonotype has more than one count but fewer than ten. Antigen: not known. Amplification of TCR beta CDR3 regions used RNA transcripts. After a first-round RT-PCR with HTBI primers, a second-round multiplex PCR was run. TCRdb fed the multiplex PCR reads into MiXCR, producing one record per CDR3 protein. The sample yields hundreds of thousands of distinct CDR3 sequences, around 40% seen once. V lost 2 bases to trimming and J lost 1 base, with 12 bases between them. CDR1 is MNHEY and CDR2 is SVGAGI in the germline V gene. This CDR3 region has 16 residues. The origin of this receptor is an adult man with Graves' ophthalmopathy. The rearrangement uses TRBV6-5 and TRBJ1-5; no reliable D call. Sequenced: peripheral blood. CDR3 protein: CASSYGGVSSNQPQHF. CDR3 DNA: TGTGCCAGCAGTTACGGCGGGGTGTCGAGCAATCAGCCCCAGCATTTT.